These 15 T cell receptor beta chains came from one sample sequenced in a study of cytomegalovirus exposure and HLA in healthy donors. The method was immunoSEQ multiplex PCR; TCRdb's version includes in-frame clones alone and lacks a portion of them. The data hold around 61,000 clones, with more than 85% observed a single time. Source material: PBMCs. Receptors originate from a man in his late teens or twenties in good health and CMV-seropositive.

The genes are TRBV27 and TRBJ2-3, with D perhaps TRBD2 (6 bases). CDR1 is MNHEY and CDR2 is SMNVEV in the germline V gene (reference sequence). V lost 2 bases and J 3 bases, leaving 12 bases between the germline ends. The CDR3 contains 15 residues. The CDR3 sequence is CASSLEGLYTDTQYF. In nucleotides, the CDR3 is TGTGCCAGCAGTTTAGAGGGACTGTATACAGATACGCAGTATTTT.

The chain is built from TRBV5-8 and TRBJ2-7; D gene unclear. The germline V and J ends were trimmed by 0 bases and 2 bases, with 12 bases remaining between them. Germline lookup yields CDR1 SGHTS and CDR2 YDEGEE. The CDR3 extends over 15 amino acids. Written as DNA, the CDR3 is TGTGCCAGCAGCTTGGCCTTACAGCCTGCCTACGAGCAGTACTTC. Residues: CASSLALQPAYEQYF.

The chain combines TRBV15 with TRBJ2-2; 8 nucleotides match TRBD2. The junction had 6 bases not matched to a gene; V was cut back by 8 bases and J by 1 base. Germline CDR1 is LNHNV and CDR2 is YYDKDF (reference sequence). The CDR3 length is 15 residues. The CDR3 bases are TGTGCCACCTCTAGCGGGCGAATGAACACCGGGGAGCTGTTTTTT. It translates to CATSSGRMNTGELFF.

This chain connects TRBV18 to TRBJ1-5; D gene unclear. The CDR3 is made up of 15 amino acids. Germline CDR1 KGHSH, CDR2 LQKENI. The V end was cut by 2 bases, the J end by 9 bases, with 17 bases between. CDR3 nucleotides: TGTGCCAGCTCACCAGAGCTAGACCTCGATCTGCCCCAGCATTTT. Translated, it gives CASSPELDLDLPQHF. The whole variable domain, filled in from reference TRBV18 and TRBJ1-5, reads NAGVMQNPRHLVRRRGQEARLRCSPMKGHSHVYWYRQLPEEGLKFMVYLQKENIIDESGMPKERFSAEFPKEGPSILRIQQVVRGDSAAYFCASSPELDLDLPQHFGDGTRLSIL.

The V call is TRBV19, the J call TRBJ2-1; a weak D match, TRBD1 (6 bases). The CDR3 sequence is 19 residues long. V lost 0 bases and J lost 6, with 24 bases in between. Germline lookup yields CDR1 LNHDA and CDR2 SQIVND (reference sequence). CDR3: CASSIDRGGGTRVPNEQFF. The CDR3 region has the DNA TGTGCCAGTAGTATAGATCGAGGGGGTGGGACACGGGTCCCCAATGAGCAGTTCTTC.

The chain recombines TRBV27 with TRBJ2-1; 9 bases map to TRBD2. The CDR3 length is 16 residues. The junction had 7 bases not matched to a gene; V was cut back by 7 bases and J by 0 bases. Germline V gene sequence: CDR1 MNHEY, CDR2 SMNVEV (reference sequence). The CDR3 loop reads CASIPHSGSSYNEQFF. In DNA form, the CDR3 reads TGTGCCAGCATTCCACATAGCGGGAGCTCCTACAATGAGCAGTTCTTC.

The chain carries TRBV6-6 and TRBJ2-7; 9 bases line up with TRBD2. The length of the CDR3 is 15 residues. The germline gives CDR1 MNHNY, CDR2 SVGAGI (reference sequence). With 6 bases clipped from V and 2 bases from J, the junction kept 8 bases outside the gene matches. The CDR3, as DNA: TGTGCCAGCAGCCCCGTTGTAGCGGGAGCCTACGAGCAGTACTTC. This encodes CASSPVVAGAYEQYF.

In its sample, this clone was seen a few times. CDR3 amino acids: CASRQETDTQYF. CDR3 bases: TGTGCCAGCAGACAGGAGACAGATACGCAGTATTTT. The chain couples TRBV5-8 to TRBJ2-3; a weak D match, TRBD1 (5 bases). This CDR3 is built from 12 residues. Trimming pared 5 bases from V and 3 bases from J, leaving 7 bases between. Germline-derived CDR1 and CDR2 are SGHTS and YDEGEE.

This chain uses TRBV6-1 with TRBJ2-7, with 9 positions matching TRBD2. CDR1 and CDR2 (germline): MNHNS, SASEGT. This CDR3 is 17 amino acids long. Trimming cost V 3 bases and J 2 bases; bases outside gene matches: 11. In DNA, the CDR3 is TGTGCCAGCAGTGATGCCCTCCAGGCGGGAGGGGCCTACGAGCAGTACTTC. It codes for CASSDALQAGGAYEQYF.

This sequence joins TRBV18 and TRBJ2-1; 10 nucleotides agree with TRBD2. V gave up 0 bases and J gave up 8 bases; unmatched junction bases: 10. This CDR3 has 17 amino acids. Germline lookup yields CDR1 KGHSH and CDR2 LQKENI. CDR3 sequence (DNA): TGTGCCAGCTCACCACCGGATGGACTAGCGGCTTCGGATGAGCAGTTCTTC. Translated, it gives CASSPPDGLAASDEQFF. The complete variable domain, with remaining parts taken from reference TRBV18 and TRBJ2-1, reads NAGVMQNPRHLVRRRGQEARLRCSPMKGHSHVYWYRQLPEEGLKFMVYLQKENIIDESGMPKERFSAEFPKEGPSILRIQQVVRGDSAAYFCASSPPDGLAASDEQFFGPGTRLTVL.

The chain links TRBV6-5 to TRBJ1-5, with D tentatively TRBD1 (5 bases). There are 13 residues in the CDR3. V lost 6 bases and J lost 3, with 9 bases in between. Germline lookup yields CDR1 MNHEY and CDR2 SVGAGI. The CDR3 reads CASRQGANQPQHF. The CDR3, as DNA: TGTGCCAGCAGGCAAGGGGCCAATCAGCCCCAGCATTTT.

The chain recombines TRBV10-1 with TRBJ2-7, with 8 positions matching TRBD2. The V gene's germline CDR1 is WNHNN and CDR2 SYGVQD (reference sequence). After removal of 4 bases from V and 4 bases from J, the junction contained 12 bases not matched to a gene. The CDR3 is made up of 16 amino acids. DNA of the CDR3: TGCGCCAGCAGTGCGGGACCGGGACTAGGTTTTTACGAGCAGTACTTC. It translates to CASSAGPGLGFYEQYF.

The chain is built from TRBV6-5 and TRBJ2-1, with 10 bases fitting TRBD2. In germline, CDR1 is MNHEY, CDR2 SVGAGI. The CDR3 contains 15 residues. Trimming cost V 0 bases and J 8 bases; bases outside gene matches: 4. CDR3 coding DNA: TGTGCCAGCAGTTACTCGCTAGCGGGAGATGATGAGCAGTTCTTC. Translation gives CASSYSLAGDDEQFF.

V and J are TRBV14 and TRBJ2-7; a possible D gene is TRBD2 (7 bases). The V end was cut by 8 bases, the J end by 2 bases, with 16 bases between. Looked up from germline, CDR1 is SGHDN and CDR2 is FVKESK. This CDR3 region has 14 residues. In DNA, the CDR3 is TGTGCCAGCGCCCGGGGAGGGGGACCCTACGAGCAGTACTTC. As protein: CASARGGGPYEQYF.

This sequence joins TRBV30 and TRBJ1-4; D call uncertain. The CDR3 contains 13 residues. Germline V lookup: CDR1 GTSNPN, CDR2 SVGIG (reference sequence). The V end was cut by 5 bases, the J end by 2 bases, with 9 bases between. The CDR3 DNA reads TGTGCCTGGTCCCGGGTGACTAATGAAAAACTGTTTTTT. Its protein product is CAWSRVTNEKLFF.